This T cell receptor beta chain was sequenced in a study of blood T cell repertoires in COVID-19. About the study: Collection of acute and convalescent COVID-19 samples took place in the United States, Italy and Spain. Sample material is recorded as cDNA or gDNA derived from T cells, B-cell-depleted T cells, or PBMCs.

Per the study methods: Nucleated cell counts were estimated from reference gene primer amplification. Libraries were prepared by immunoSEQ multiplex PCR; TCRdb keeps only in-frame clonotypes and omits some of them. Clone size and the V and J calls come from that table; the DNA yielded D and trimming. The sample includes under 250,000 clones, 80% to 90% of them seen just once. The CDR3 has 17 amino acids. V dropped 6 bases and J dropped 0 bases, with 20 bases sitting between them. Germline V CDR1 and CDR2: MNHEY, SMNVEV (reference sequence). This sequence was found in an elderly man with acute or convalescent COVID-19. Sequencing was done on a sample of peripheral blood. The J gene is TRBJ2-5, the V gene TRBV27; D is possibly TRBD1 (5 bases). The CDR3 coding sequence is TGTGCCAGCAGCCGCGACCAGGGTTCCCCCTACCAAGAGACCCAGTACTTC. Translated, it gives CASSRDQGSPYQETQYF.